These 30 T cell receptor beta chains were all obtained from the same sample, sequenced in a study of blood T cells in healthy people across ages. Primed by a sample-barcoded 5' primer and a J-beta primer mix, a second PCR proceeded for 7 to 11 cycles. In TCRdb, the 5' RACE reads were re-called with MiXCR into one record per CDR3 protein. The sample lists about a million distinct CDR3 sequences, 35% to 45% seen once, with approximately 14% in the top ten. Sequencing was performed on blood. The receptors stem from a man aged 18 to 30 in good health.

V is TRBV10-3 and J is TRBJ2-7, with a possible D match to TRBD1 (6 bases). The V and J ends lost 0 bases and 0 bases respectively, with 12 bases between them. The germline V gene has CDR1 ENHRY and CDR2 SYGVKD. The CDR3 contains 16 residues. As DNA, the CDR3 is TGTGCCATCAGTGAGTCTCGGTACAGGGCCTCCTACGAGCAGTACTTC. Translated: CAISESRYRASYEQYF.

This clonotype was counted many times. This sequence joins TRBV4-1 and TRBJ1-4; D is unclear. The CDR3 is 12 residues long. Trimming took off 5 bases at V and 6 bases at J, with 7 bases between the two ends. The germline V gene has CDR1 MGHRA and CDR2 YSYEKL. CDR3 sequence: CASSSPYEKLFF. The CDR3 DNA is TGCGCCAGCAGCTCCCCGTATGAAAAACTGTTTTTT.

This clonotype was observed a few times. The chain employs TRBV20-1 and TRBJ1-1; tentative D call: TRBD1 (5 bases). V lost 0 bases to trimming and J lost 3 bases, with 14 bases between them. This CDR3 contains 15 residues. CDR1 is DFQATT, CDR2 SNEGSKA, per germline (reference sequence). The CDR3 spells CSARDRGGADTEAFF. The CDR3 coding sequence is TGCAGTGCTAGAGATCGTGGAGGGGCAGACACTGAAGCTTTCTTT.

The CDR3 DNA sequence: TGCAGCGTTGAAACACGTCAGAGGGGCACTGAAGCTTTCTTT. It specifies CSVETRQRGTEAFF. This sequence joins TRBV29-1 and TRBJ1-1; D perhaps matches TRBD1 (5 bases). Trimming shortened V by 2 bases and J by 4 bases, and 14 bases separated the two germline ends. Germline V CDR1 and CDR2: SQVTM, ANQGSEA. CDR3 length: 14 amino acids.

This clonotype has a handful of counts. The rearrangement links TRBV5-1 to TRBJ2-1; no firm D call. The CDR3 covers 14 residues. The V end lost 5 bases, the J end lost 3 bases, and 12 bases lay between the germline ends. Germline loops: CDR1 SGHRS, CDR2 YFSETQ. This CDR3 is CASREAVNYNEQFF. The CDR3, as DNA: TGCGCCAGCAGAGAGGCGGTCAACTACAATGAGCAGTTCTTC.

The V and J genes are TRBV29-1 and TRBJ1-1; D remains unclear. V was shortened by 0 bases and J by 11 bases, with 16 bases between the two germline ends. This CDR3 is built from 13 residues. Germline lookup yields CDR1 SQVTM and CDR2 ANQGSEA. The DNA for the CDR3 is TGCAGCGTTGAAGATCACGCGGCGCCTGCTGCTTTCTTT. This codes for CSVEDHAAPAAFF. Together with reference TRBV29-1 and TRBJ1-1, the CDR3 gives the full variable domain: SAVISQKPSRDICQRGTSLTIQCQVDSQVTMMFWYRQQPGQSLTLIATANQGSEATYESGFVIDKFPISRPNLTFSTLTVSNMSPEDSSIYLCSVEDHAAPAAFFGQGTRLTVV.

The chain couples TRBV27 to TRBJ1-5, with 8 bases identical to TRBD1. Germline CDR1 reads MNHEY; CDR2 reads SMNVEV (reference sequence). With 1 base clipped from V and 2 bases from J, the junction kept 4 bases outside the gene matches. The CDR3 covers 16 residues. The CDR3 loop reads CASSLYSTGGNQPQHF. In DNA, the CDR3 is TGTGCCAGCAGTTTATATTCGACAGGGGGCAATCAGCCCCAGCATTTT.

Concerning this clonotype: With a much larger clone just one base away, this may be a read error. The V gene is TRBV7-9, the J gene TRBJ1-2; D ambiguous. Germline V gene lookup returns CDR1 SEHNR and CDR2 FQNEAQ (reference sequence). The CDR3 is 12 amino acids. Trimming took 5 bases from V and 6 from J, leaving 10 bases between them. CDR3: CASSPDRHGYTF. CDR3 bases: TGTGCCAGCAGCCCCGACCGGCATGGCTACACCTTC.

There are a few counts of this clonotype. The chain employs TRBV4-1 and TRBJ1-1; D perhaps matches TRBD1 (5 bases). Trimming stripped 2 bases from V and 11 bases from J, with 9 bases between. The CDR3 is made up of 11 amino acids. Germline CDR1 and CDR2: MGHRA and YSYEKL. CDR3 DNA: TGCGCCAGCAGCCAAACCGGGGCGGCTTTCTTT. It yields the protein CASSQTGAAFF.

In its sample, this clonotype was seen a few times. The rearrangement joins TRBV10-3 to TRBJ1-2, with TRBD1 matching over 10 bases. The CDR3 has 15 residues. The V gene end was trimmed by 5 bases and the J gene end by 4 bases; junction bases not matched to a gene: 7. The germline V gene has CDR1 ENHRY and CDR2 SYGVKD. As DNA, the CDR3 is TGTGCCATCAGTCGAACGGACAGGGGGTCCTATGGCTACACCTTC. Protein: CAISRTDRGSYGYTF.

The chain combines TRBV7-8 with TRBJ2-5; TRBD1 agrees at 8 bases. Germline V gene lookup returns CDR1 SGHVS and CDR2 FQNEAQ. The ends lost 5 bases at V and 2 bases at J; junction bases unmatched: 10. The CDR3 totals 16 residues. CDR3 sequence (DNA): TGTGCCAGCAGCGCATACTTCAGACAGGGGCAAGAGACCCAGTACTTC. Amino acid sequence: CASSAYFRQGQETQYF.

V and J are TRBV4-1 and TRBJ2-1; TRBD2 aligns across 10 bases. CDR1 MGHRA and CDR2 YSYEKL come from the germline V gene. V lost 0 bases to trimming and J lost 7 bases; unmatched junction nucleotides: 6. This CDR3 has 16 amino acids. The CDR3 sequence: CASSQEERGGLNEQFF. CDR3 DNA: TGCGCCAGCAGCCAAGAGGAGCGGGGGGGCTTGAATGAGCAGTTCTTC.

This clonotype has a handful of counts. CDR3 DNA: TGTGCTAGTGGTTTGAGCAGAGGTAATGAAAAACTGTTTTTT. Its protein product is CASGLSRGNEKLFF. The chain joins TRBV12-5 to TRBJ1-4; D unclear. The CDR3 runs to 14 residues. Germline CDR1 LGHNT, CDR2 FRNRAP. Trimming removed 2 bases from V and 4 bases from J, with 8 bases in between. Full variable domain (outside the CDR3, taken from reference TRBV12-5 and TRBJ1-4): DARVTQTPRHKVTEMGQEVTMRCQPILGHNTVFWYRQTMMQGLELLAYFRNRAPLDDSGMPKDRFSAEMPDATLATLKIQPSEPRDSAVYFCASGLSRGNEKLFFGSGTQLSVL.

The chain is built from TRBV6-1 and TRBJ1-6; tentative D call: TRBD1 (5 bases). Trimming left V 0 bases short and J 1 base short, with 13 bases between. This CDR3 spans 18 amino acids. Germline V gene sequence: CDR1 MNHNS, CDR2 SASEGT. This CDR3 is CASSEAGGLESYNSPLHF. The CDR3 coding sequence is TGTGCCAGCAGTGAAGCGGGGGGATTAGAGTCCTATAATTCACCCCTCCACTTT.

The chain has TRBV6-1 and TRBJ2-1; D is unclear. This CDR3 contains 13 residues. Germline loops: CDR1 MNHNS, CDR2 SASEGT. The V end lost 1 base, the J end lost 5 bases, and 6 bases lay between the germline ends. In nucleotides, the CDR3 is TGTGCCAGCAGTGAAGGGCCCAACAATGAGCAGTTCTTC. It is translated as CASSEGPNNEQFF.

This clonotype has only one observation. The chain combines TRBV25-1 with TRBJ2-1; D ambiguous. Trimming cost V 7 bases and J 4 bases, with 5 bases left between them. This CDR3 spans 11 amino acids. Germline loops: CDR1 MGHDK, CDR2 SYGVNS. CDR3 sequence: CASNLYNEQFF. Here the CDR3 DNA reads TGTGCCAGCAACCTTTACAATGAGCAGTTCTTC.

The sample holds one count of this clonotype. The chain joins TRBV29-1 to TRBJ2-7, with a tentative D call TRBD2 (5 bases). Germline CDR1 reads SQVTM; CDR2 reads ANQGSEA. This CDR3 is built from 13 residues. V lost 7 bases to trimming and J lost 3 bases, with 16 bases between them. The CDR3 sequence: CSARAEEDYEQYF. The CDR3 nucleotides read TGCAGCGCCCGGGCTGAGGAGGACTACGAGCAGTACTTC.

This clonotype occurred a few times. The genes are TRBV5-1 and TRBJ2-5, with D maybe TRBD1 (5 bases). The CDR3 runs 15 residues. V was trimmed by 0 bases and J by 0 bases, leaving 9 bases between them. The germline V gene has CDR1 SGHRS and CDR2 YFSETQ. Here the CDR3 DNA reads TGCGCCAGCAGCTTGGGGCCAGGGAACCAAGAGACCCAGTACTTC. The encoded protein is CASSLGPGNQETQYF.

The genes are TRBV29-1 and TRBJ2-2; D call uncertain. Germline V lookup: CDR1 SQVTM, CDR2 ANQGSEA. The CDR3 is 12 amino acids. The ends were cut back, 4 bases at V and 6 bases at J, with 9 bases in the middle. Written as DNA, the CDR3 is TGCAGCGTTGGCCCGCATGCCGGGGAGCTGTTTTTT. It specifies CSVGPHAGELFF.

This clonotype was observed a few times. The chain recombines TRBV5-6 with TRBJ2-3; TRBD2 matches at 8 bases. J was trimmed by 5 bases and V by 0 bases; bases with no gene match: 14. Germline-derived CDR1 and CDR2 are SGHDT and YYEEEE. The CDR3 has 18 amino acids. CDR3 sequence reads: CASSLVFGSGDERDTQYF. The CDR3 region has the DNA TGTGCCAGCAGCTTGGTATTCGGTAGCGGGGACGAGCGAGATACGCAGTATTTT.

V gene TRBV12-3 or TRBV12-4 combines with J gene TRBJ1-4, with TRBD1 as a possible D gene (5 bases). This CDR3 has 15 residues. Trimming removed 1 base from V and 6 bases from J, with 12 bases in between. CDR3 sequence reads: CASSLGQGRYEKLFF. The CDR3 DNA reads TGTGCCAGCAGTTTAGGGCAGGGTCGGTATGAAAAACTGTTTTTT.

This rearrangement joins TRBV4-1 to TRBJ1-2; 7 bases match TRBD1. The V gene's germline CDR1 is MGHRA and CDR2 YSYEKL. V lost 1 base to trimming and J lost 3 bases; unmatched junction nucleotides: 8. This CDR3 spans 16 amino acids. The CDR3: CASSQAWQGGDYGYTF. The DNA of the CDR3 is TGCGCCAGCAGCCAAGCTTGGCAGGGGGGAGACTATGGCTACACCTTC.

The chain uses TRBV6-6 and TRBJ1-1, with D uncertain. Between the trimmed V and J ends, which lost 7 bases and 0 bases, there was a span of 18 bases. Germline CDR1 and CDR2: MNHNY and SVGAGI (reference sequence). This CDR3 contains 16 residues. DNA for the CDR3: TGTGCCAGCACCTTGGGAGATGCACCGATGAACACTGAAGCTTTCTTT. The encoded protein is CASTLGDAPMNTEAFF.

The V call is TRBV5-1, the J call TRBJ1-1; D ambiguous. The germline V gene encodes CDR1 SGHRS and CDR2 YFSETQ. Trimming took off 6 bases at V and 0 bases at J, with 12 bases between the two ends. CDR3 length: 14 amino acids. CDR3 sequence: CASNGRNMNTEAFF. Here the CDR3 DNA reads TGCGCCAGCAACGGACGGAACATGAACACTGAAGCTTTCTTT.

The V and J genes are TRBV5-1 and TRBJ2-3; D gene ambiguous. V was clipped by 0 bases and J by 0 bases, with 11 bases between them. The CDR3 consists of 16 residues. Germline-derived CDR1 and CDR2 are SGHRS and YFSETQ. The CDR3 region has the DNA TGCGCCAGCAGCTTGGCTTCCGGGTATAGCACAGATACGCAGTATTTT. Protein sequence: CASSLASGYSTDTQYF.

This clonotype was seen a handful of times. The chain combines TRBV7-9 with TRBJ1-4; 10 bases are shared with TRBD1. V dropped 5 bases and J dropped 7; count of bases not matched to a gene: 4. This CDR3 spans 14 amino acids. Germline CDR1 is SEHNR and CDR2 is FQNEAQ (reference sequence). DNA for the CDR3: TGTGCCAGCAGCACCGGACAGGGGGTTGAAAAACTGTTTTTT. Encoded protein: CASSTGQGVEKLFF.

This clonotype showed up many times. The rearrangement joins TRBV13 to TRBJ2-1; perhaps D is TRBD1 or TRBD2 (5 bases each). Trimming took 5 bases from V and 10 from J, leaving 15 bases between them. The germline CDR1 and CDR2 sequences are PRHDT and FYEKMQ (reference sequence). There are 13 residues in the CDR3. DNA of the CDR3: TGTGCCAGCAGCCCGGAGGACACTCCCGAGCAGTTCTTC. It yields the protein CASSPEDTPEQFF. Together with reference TRBV13 and TRBJ2-1, the CDR3 gives the full variable domain: AAGVIQSPRHLIKEKRETATLKCYPIPRHDTVYWYQQGPGQDPQFLISFYEKMQSDKGSIPDRFSAQQFSDYHSELNMSSLELGDSALYFCASSPEDTPEQFFGPGTRLTVL.

The chain carries TRBV9 and TRBJ2-3; TRBD2 aligns across 10 bases. This CDR3 has 17 residues. Germline assignment: CDR1 SGDLS and CDR2 YYNGEE. J was trimmed by 6 bases and V by 0 bases; bases with no gene match: 10. As DNA, the CDR3 is TGTGCCAGCAGCGTAGGAGAAGCGGGGGGGCCACGGGATACGCAGTATTTT. It yields the protein CASSVGEAGGPRDTQYF.

The V gene is TRBV7-9, the J gene TRBJ1-5, with unresolved D. Germline V lookup: CDR1 SEHNR, CDR2 FQNEAQ (reference sequence). The V end was cut by 5 bases, the J end by 5 bases, with 13 bases between. The CDR3 contains 14 residues. CDR3 DNA sequence: TGTGCCAGCAGCATCTCGGGCGGGTATCAGCCCCAGCATTTT. It encodes CASSISGGYQPQHF.

This chain uses TRBV7-3 with TRBJ2-1, with D perhaps assigned TRBD1 or TRBD2 (5 bases each). Trimming shortened V by 5 bases and J by 7 bases, and 27 bases separated the two germline ends. The CDR3 has 18 residues. Germline CDR1 is SGHTA and CDR2 is FQGTGA. CDR3 loop: CASSAYKPGRAVRNEQFF. DNA for the CDR3: TGTGCCAGCAGCGCATACAAACCGGGACGAGCGGTTAGGAATGAGCAGTTCTTC. The full variable domain, its missing parts supplied by reference TRBV7-3 and TRBJ2-1, is GAGVSQTPSNKVTEKGKYVELRCDPISGHTALYWYRQSLGQGPEFLIYFQGTGAADDSGLPNDRFFAVRPEGSVSTLKIQRTERGDSAVYLCASSAYKPGRAVRNEQFFGPGTRLTVL.